The 23 T cell receptor beta chains presented below share a single source sample, sequenced in a study of spatial heterogeneity in lung cancer. Study-level results: How many expanded intratumoral alpha and beta TCRs were present tracked the tumor mutation count, which was a count of nonsynonymous mutations.

TCRdb reprocessed the 5' RACE reads via MiXCR and lists one record per CDR3 protein. This sample has approximately 2,500 distinct CDR3 sequences, with just under 7.5% found just once. Time point: sample taken at primary tumor resection. For these TCRs, the target antigens are not known. This sample comprised lung tumor tissue, obtained at surgery. All receptors derive from a female donor with early-stage non-small cell lung cancer.

By sample share, this clonotype is medium-sized. The chain has TRBV20-1 and TRBJ2-7; tentative D call: TRBD1 (6 bases). This CDR3 has 14 amino acids. V was pared by 6 bases and J by 4 bases, with 19 bases between. Germline CDR1 reads DFQATT; CDR2 reads SNEGSKA (reference sequence). CDR3 coding DNA: TGCAGTGCCCAAATTCCGACAGGACTTTACGAGCAGTACTTC. Protein sequence: CSAQIPTGLYEQYF.

The chain links TRBV7-2 to TRBJ1-1, with D possibly matching TRBD1 (5 bases). The CDR3 runs 14 residues. Trimming removed 2 bases from V and 5 bases from J, with 12 bases in between. The germline V gene has CDR1 SGHTA and CDR2 FQGNSA. The CDR3 is CASSLSIGGTEAFF. In DNA form, the CDR3 reads TGTGCCAGCAGCTTAAGTATCGGGGGGACTGAAGCTTTCTTT.

This chain uses TRBV2 with TRBJ1-1; 8 bases align to TRBD1. CDR3 length equals 12 residues. V shed 7 bases, J shed 11 bases, and the junction held 9 bases outside the gene matches. Germline V gene data show CDR1 as SNHLY and CDR2 as FYNNEI. CDR3 sequence (DNA): TGTGCCAGCACCACGGACAGGGCGGAGGCTTTCTTT. Translating gives CASTTDRAEAFF.

This clonotype occurred many times. This chain uses TRBV11-3 with TRBJ2-1; 7 bases match TRBD2. After removal of 5 bases from V and 6 bases from J, the junction contained 4 bases not matched to a gene. The germline CDR1 and CDR2 sequences are SGHNT and YENEEA. The CDR3 contains 13 residues. The CDR3 is CASSLGGLNEQFF. The CDR3 DNA sequence: TGTGCCAGCAGCCTGGGAGGGCTCAATGAGCAGTTCTTC.

With respect to this clonotype: One end of the junction is discordant with germline, which a read error may explain. CDR3 DNA: TGTACCAGCAGTCAGGGGGGACCCCAGAGGACCCAGTACTTC. This sequence encodes CTSSQGGPQRTQYF. The J gene is TRBJ2-5, the V gene TRBV6-2 or TRBV6-3, with a tentative D call TRBD1 (7 bases). The CDR3 spans 14 residues. CDR1 is MNHEY and CDR2 is SVGEGT in the germline V gene.

V gene TRBV7-6 combines with J gene TRBJ2-3, with 8 bases lining up with TRBD1. With 4 bases clipped from V and 8 bases from J, the junction kept 8 bases outside the gene matches. The V gene's germline CDR1 is SGHVS and CDR2 FNYEAQ. This CDR3 region has 14 residues. DNA for the CDR3: TGTGCCAGCAGCTCGCCTCCAGGGGGCATTACGCAGTATTTT. Translation: CASSSPPGGITQYF.

By frequency in the sample, this clonotype is medium-sized. V and J are TRBV12-3 or TRBV12-4 and TRBJ2-7; TRBD1 matches 7 bases. V trimming: 6 bases; J trimming: 2 bases; junction bases outside the gene matches: 7. The CDR3 covers 14 residues. The CDR3, as DNA: TGTGCCAGCAGGATAGACAGGGAACCCTACGAGCAGTACTTC. Protein sequence: CASRIDREPYEQYF.

This clonotype is deemed large (0.1 to 1%). The V gene is TRBV7-2, the J gene TRBJ2-5; TRBD2 agrees at 9 bases. The germline CDR1 and CDR2 sequences are SGHTA and FQGNSA. After removal of 7 bases from V and 7 bases from J, the junction contained 7 bases not matched to a gene. This CDR3 comprises 13 residues. The CDR3 nucleotides are TGTGCCAGCACCCAAGCGGGAGGTGGGACCCAGTACTTC. Its translation: CASTQAGGGTQYF.

This clonotype is medium-sized (0.01 to 0.1%). The chain carries TRBV5-1 and TRBJ1-1; TRBD1 agrees at 8 bases. The CDR3 consists of 17 residues. The ends lost 4 bases at V and 1 base at J; junction bases unmatched: 12. Germline V gene lookup returns CDR1 SGHRS and CDR2 YFSETQ. For the CDR3, the DNA is TGCGCCAGCAGCGTTCTGTACCCAGGACAGGGGAACACTGAAGCTTTCTTT. Amino acid sequence: CASSVLYPGQGNTEAFF.

This clonotype occurred many times. The chain uses TRBV5-6 and TRBJ2-1, with TRBD1 as a possible D gene (6 bases). The CDR3 runs to 13 residues. CDR1 is SGHDT and CDR2 is YYEEEE in the germline V gene. V was trimmed by 4 bases and J by 14 bases, leaving 19 bases between them. The CDR3 bases are TGTGCCAGCAGCCCCCGAGTTCGGGGACACGAGTTCTTC. It specifies CASSPRVRGHEFF.

This clonotype is classed as medium-sized (0.01 to 0.1%). V gene TRBV2 combines with J gene TRBJ2-1; 10 positions match TRBD2. The CDR3 loop spans 16 amino acids. Germline V CDR1 and CDR2: SNHLY, FYNNEI. The J segment lost 4 bases and the V segment lost 1 base, leaving 4 bases of the junction unmatched. The CDR3 region is CASSEEAGGRYNEQFF. Written as DNA, the CDR3 is TGTGCCAGCAGTGAAGAAGCGGGGGGGCGGTACAATGAGCAGTTCTTC.

This clonotype appeared many times. The chain has TRBV7-2 and TRBJ2-7, with TRBD2 matching 9 bases. This CDR3 comprises 15 residues. Looked up from germline, CDR1 is SGHTA and CDR2 is FQGNSA. The V and J ends lost 3 bases and 4 bases, in that order; junction bases with no gene match: 7. CDR3 coding DNA: TGTGCCAGCAGCTTGGCCGGGACTAGCAGGTACGAGCAGTACTTC. Amino acids: CASSLAGTSRYEQYF.

This clonotype is medium-sized. In nucleotides, the CDR3 is TGTGCCAGCAGCACAGCAGCGGGGGGGCCCGAGACCCAGTACTTC. Residues: CASSTAAGGPETQYF. The chain recombines TRBV7-2 with TRBJ2-5; 10 bases agree with TRBD2. After removal of 5 bases from V and 5 bases from J, the junction contained 8 bases not matched to a gene. Germline-derived CDR1 and CDR2 are SGHTA and FQGNSA. CDR3 size: 15 residues.

Turning to this clonotype: A much larger clone lies one base from this, so it may be a read error. Given the absence of the conserved phenylalanine or tryptophan at the CDR3 end, a read error is likely. The V and J genes are TRBV4-3 and TRBJ2-3; D is perhaps TRBD2 (6 bases). This CDR3 is 14 amino acids long. With 3 bases removed from V and 4 bases from J, the gap between germline ends came to 11 bases. Per germline, CDR1 LGHNA and CDR2 YSLEER. The CDR3 is CASSQGGPADTQYL. The CDR3 nucleotides read TGCGCCAGCAGCCAGGGGGGACCTGCAGATACGCAGTATCTT.

This clonotype is judged medium-sized. The V gene is TRBV11-3, the J gene TRBJ2-3, with TRBD1 matching over 7 bases. Germline V gene sequence: CDR1 SGHNT, CDR2 YENEEA. Trimming cost V 5 bases and J 11 bases; bases outside gene matches: 10. This CDR3 has 13 amino acids. The CDR3 here is CASSQTGPGLQYF. The CDR3 nucleotides read TGTGCCAGCAGCCAGACAGGGCCAGGATTGCAGTATTTT.

By its share, this clonotype is medium-sized. This chain links TRBV7-6 with TRBJ1-4; 8 bases agree with TRBD1. Germline V CDR1 and CDR2: SGHVS, FNYEAQ. The CDR3 has 18 residues. Trimming removed 4 bases from V and 0 bases from J; junction bases left unmatched: 10. As DNA, the CDR3 is TGTGCCAGCAGCTCAATTGGGACAGGACGTGCAACTAATGAAAAACTGTTTTTT. The encoded protein is CASSSIGTGRATNEKLFF.

By share, this clonotype ranks as medium-sized. The chain carries TRBV7-8 and TRBJ2-1; 10 bases agree with TRBD2. This CDR3 is 15 amino acids long. V was pared by 7 bases and J by 4 bases, with 7 bases of the junction left unmatched. The germline V gene has CDR1 SGHVS and CDR2 FQNEAQ. The CDR3 region is CASNRAGGQYNEQFF. CDR3 bases: TGTGCCAGCAATCGAGCGGGGGGGCAATACAATGAGCAGTTCTTC.

This chain links TRBV5-6 with TRBJ1-2; 10 bases match TRBD1. The CDR3 is made up of 14 amino acids. V was pared by 6 bases and J by 4 bases, with 6 bases of the junction left unmatched. Germline loops: CDR1 SGHDT, CDR2 YYEEEE. The CDR3 reads CASNRQGASYGYTF. Written as DNA, the CDR3 is TGTGCCAGCAATCGACAGGGGGCATCCTATGGCTACACCTTC. Full variable domain (remainder filled in from reference TRBV5-6 and TRBJ1-2): DAGVTQSPTHLIKTRGQQVTLRCSPKSGHDTVSWYQQALGQGPQFIFQYYEEEERQRGNFPDRFSGHQFPNYSSELNVNALLLGDSALYLCASNRQGASYGYTFGSGTRLTVV.

This clonotype qualifies as medium-sized. The chain uses TRBV7-8 and TRBJ2-5; perhaps TRBD2 as D (7 bases). Germline lookup yields CDR1 SGHVS and CDR2 FQNEAQ. CDR3 length: 15 residues. V was cut by 8 bases and J by 4 bases, with 20 bases left in between. CDR3 amino acids: CASDKGDYPRETQYF. The CDR3 nucleotides read TGTGCCAGCGATAAGGGGGACTATCCCCGAGAGACCCAGTACTTC. Based on the CDR3 plus reference TRBV7-8 and TRBJ2-5, the full variable domain is GAGVSQSPRYKVAKRGQDVALRCDPISGHVSLFWYQQALGQGPEFLTYFQNEAQLDKSGLPSDRFFAERPEGSVSTLKIQRTQQEDSAVYLCASDKGDYPRETQYFGPGTRLLVL.

This clonotype is medium-sized (0.01 to 0.1%) in the sample. The chain links TRBV7-2 to TRBJ1-4; possibly TRBD1 for D (6 bases). Looked up from germline, CDR1 is SGHTA and CDR2 is FQGNSA. The V and J ends lost 5 bases and 5 bases respectively, with 9 bases between them. There are 13 residues in the CDR3. This CDR3 is CASSRGDNEKLFF. CDR3 bases: TGTGCCAGCAGCAGGGGGGACAATGAAAAACTGTTTTTT.

This rearrangement joins TRBV7-2 to TRBJ2-3; 9 positions agree with TRBD2. Per germline, CDR1 SGHTA and CDR2 FQGNSA. Trimming took 5 bases from V and 0 from J; bases not matched to a gene: 15. This CDR3 region has 19 residues. CDR3 in DNA: TGTGCCAGCAGCCTCACCTCTAGCGGGGCCTATCCTAGCACAGATACGCAGTATTTT. This codes for CASSLTSSGAYPSTDTQYF.

Sample share makes this clonotype medium-sized (0.01 to 0.1%). The rearrangement uses TRBV9 and TRBJ1-3; 7 nucleotides agree with TRBD1. After removal of 3 bases from V and 0 bases from J, the junction contained 3 bases not matched to a gene. Germline V lookup: CDR1 SGDLS, CDR2 YYNGEE. This CDR3 is 15 amino acids long. The CDR3 nucleotides are TGTGCCAGCAGCGGGGGGACAGCCTCTGGAAACACCATATATTTT. Translated, it gives CASSGGTASGNTIYF.

This clonotype counts as medium-sized. The chain links TRBV19 to TRBJ2-2; D perhaps matches TRBD2 (6 bases). Per the germline V gene, CDR1 is LNHDA and CDR2 is SQIVND (reference sequence). V was shortened by 6 bases and J by 5 bases, with 16 bases between the two germline ends. This CDR3 is built from 15 residues. CDR3 sequence: CASRPPGRETGELFF. CDR3 DNA: TGTGCCAGTAGGCCGCCAGGGCGGGAAACCGGGGAGCTGTTTTTT.